The 3 T cell receptor beta chains in this list originate from one sample, sequenced in a study of regulatory T cells in long-lasting Graves disease. Arm-PCR of CDR3 regions with iRepertoire HTBI primers generated TCR beta libraries. TCRdb redid the calling of the multiplex PCR reads with MiXCR, one entry per CDR3 protein. The sample gives over 650,000 distinct CDR3 sequences, about 32% of which show up once; 35% to 55% is in the top ten. The time point was: persistent/refractory GD, antithyroid drugs over 5 years with positive TRAb. RNA from PBMCs was the source of the TCR library. The specimen was peripheral blood mononuclear cells (PBMCs), collected when the disease was refractory, from a patient treated with antithyroid drugs. The receptors shown here come from a female donor with Graves disease.

This clonotype was counted between two and nine times. The CDR3 nucleotides read TGTGCCAGCAGCCACGAGGCGATAAATGAAAAACTGTTTTTT. Translation gives CASSHEAINEKLFF. This chain links TRBV28 with TRBJ1-4; no definite D call. Trimming stripped 6 bases from V and 5 bases from J, with 13 bases between. From germline, CDR1 is MDHEN and CDR2 SYDVKM. The length of the CDR3 is 14 residues.

The chain links TRBV20-1 to TRBJ1-1; TRBD1 matches at 8 bases. The germline V gene encodes CDR1 DFQATT and CDR2 SNEGSKA (reference sequence). The CDR3 consists of 14 residues. V gave up 0 bases and J gave up 4 bases; unmatched junction bases: 4. The CDR3 spells CSARDAGGRTEAFF. The CDR3 DNA is TGCAGTGCTAGAGATGCAGGGGGCCGCACTGAAGCTTTCTTT.

Only a few counts were recorded for this clonotype. The rearrangement joins TRBV6-5 to TRBJ1-1; D remains ambiguous. The V gene lost 0 bases and the J gene lost 1 base, with 9 bases spanning the gap. The germline V gene encodes CDR1 MNHEY and CDR2 SVGAGI. This CDR3 is 15 amino acids long. The CDR3 sequence is CASSYSGRENTEAFF. The CDR3 bases are TGTGCCAGCAGTTACTCGGGGAGAGAGAACACTGAAGCTTTCTTT.